The 12 T cell receptor beta chains reported below all come from one sample, sequenced in a study of T cells in Graves' hyperthyroidism and ophthalmopathy. Amplification targeted TCR beta CDR3 regions from RNA transcripts. The TCR CDR3 first-round RT-PCR relied on the HTBI primer set. TCRdb called the multiplex PCR reads again in MiXCR, with one record for every CDR3 protein. The sample has 400,000 to 500,000 distinct CDR3 sequences; roughly 15% are singletons. Sequenced sample: blood. Receptors originate from a woman between 18 and 29 years old with Graves' hyperthyroidism.

This clonotype showed up just a few times. The chain is built from TRBV13 and TRBJ2-5, with 10 positions matching TRBD2. Trimming took 0 bases from V and 0 from J; bases not matched to a gene: 4. The CDR3 loop spans 17 amino acids. Germline V lookup: CDR1 PRHDT, CDR2 FYEKMQ (reference sequence). This chain's CDR3 is CASSLGNSGRYQETQYF. The DNA for the CDR3 is TGTGCCAGCAGCTTAGGAAATAGCGGGAGGTACCAAGAGACCCAGTACTTC.

This clonotype was counted between two and nine times. Relative to the germline gene, one junction end is altered; a read error may explain this. This chain connects TRBV9 to TRBJ2-3; 7 positions agree with TRBD2. This CDR3 is built from 14 residues. Germline V gene data show CDR1 as SGDLS and CDR2 as YYNGEE. The DNA for the CDR3 is TGTACCAGCAGCGTACTCTGGCGGGAGGATACGCAGTATTTT. Its protein is CTSSVLWREDTQYF.

J is TRBJ1-1 and V is TRBV7-2; maybe TRBD1 (5 bases). Germline CDR1 SGHTA, CDR2 FQGNSA. This CDR3 comprises 14 residues. The V end was cut by 2 bases, the J end by 2 bases, with 9 bases between. The CDR3 region is CASSLQGINTEAFF. CDR3 coding DNA: TGTGCCAGCAGCTTACAGGGAATAAACACTGAAGCTTTCTTT.

The chain couples TRBV5-4 to TRBJ2-7; 14 bases are shared with TRBD2. Trimming at V came to 3 bases and at J to 2 bases, leaving 19 bases not matched to a gene. This CDR3 comprises 21 residues. The germline CDR1 and CDR2 sequences are SGHNT and YYREEE (reference sequence). The CDR3 coding sequence is TGTGCCAGCAGCTCGGGACTAGCGGGAGAAAGGGGAAAGGAAGCACCCTACGAGCAGTACTTC. Translating it yields CASSSGLAGERGKEAPYEQYF.

In its sample, this clonotype was seen many times. The chain couples TRBV28 to TRBJ2-3; D unresolved. The CDR3 loop spans 16 amino acids. With 3 bases removed from V and 4 bases from J, the gap between germline ends came to 17 bases. Germline CDR1 MDHEN, CDR2 SYDVKM. Written as DNA, the CDR3 is TGTGCCAGCAGTTTCTTGAAGGGCCCTTTCGCAGATACGCAGTATTTT. As protein: CASSFLKGPFADTQYF.

This clonotype appeared once. V is TRBV12-3 or TRBV12-4 and J is TRBJ2-1; perhaps D is TRBD1 or TRBD2 (5 bases each). The CDR3 is 15 amino acids. Between the trimmed V and J ends, which lost 3 bases and 4 bases, there was a span of 13 bases. For the CDR3, the DNA is TGTGCCAGCAGTTTCAGCGAGCGGACATACAATGAGCAGTTCTTC. It codes for CASSFSERTYNEQFF.

This clonotype came up a few times. The chain combines TRBV7-2 with TRBJ2-3; 7 nucleotides line up with TRBD2. J gave up 6 bases and V 4 bases, and 4 bases lay outside the gene matches. CDR3 size: 13 residues. In germline, CDR1 is SGHTA, CDR2 FQGNSA. CDR3: CASSSQLADTQYF. CDR3 nucleotides: TGTGCCAGCAGCTCGCAACTAGCGGATACGCAGTATTTT.

This clonotype was counted only a few times. The chain uses TRBV5-1 and TRBJ2-7; D remains ambiguous. The CDR3 length is 13 residues. V lost 4 bases to trimming and J lost 1 base, with 9 bases between them. The V gene's germline CDR1 is SGHRS and CDR2 YFSETQ. This CDR3 is CASSPTLSYEQYF. The CDR3 nucleotides read TGCGCCAGCAGCCCGACTCTGTCCTACGAGCAGTACTTC.

This clonotype was seen ten or more times. The J gene is TRBJ1-2, the V gene TRBV12-5; TRBD1 matches 8 bases. CDR3 length equals 13 residues. The V gene end was trimmed by 5 bases and the J gene end by 4 bases; junction bases not matched to a gene: 3. Germline V gene data show CDR1 as LGHNT and CDR2 as FRNRAP. The CDR3 DNA is TGTGCTAGTGGTCATACAGGGGGCTATGGCTACACCTTC. Amino acid sequence: CASGHTGGYGYTF.

This clonotype was picked up many times. The rearrangement uses TRBV7-3 and TRBJ2-1; TRBD2 agrees at 10 bases. CDR3 length equals 15 residues. Germline V gene sequence: CDR1 SGHTA, CDR2 FQGTGA. Trimming cost V 1 base and J 7 bases; bases outside gene matches: 4. The CDR3: CASSLNLAGVNEQFF. CDR3 sequence (DNA): TGTGCCAGCAGCTTAAACCTAGCGGGAGTTAATGAGCAGTTCTTC.

The rearrangement joins TRBV12-5 to TRBJ2-1; 8 nucleotides agree with TRBD2. Germline loops: CDR1 LGHNT, CDR2 FRNRAP. This CDR3 is built from 16 residues. V shed 0 bases, J shed 9 bases, and the junction held 10 bases outside the gene matches. The CDR3 bases are TGTGCTAGTGGTTTGGTACCCCCGGGGGGGGCGAGTGAGCAGTTCTTC. It encodes CASGLVPPGGASEQFF.

This clonotype was observed a handful of times. This chain links TRBV12-3 or TRBV12-4 with TRBJ1-1; possibly TRBD1 for D (6 bases). V was trimmed by 8 bases and J by 6 bases, leaving 19 bases between them. This CDR3 is built from 14 residues. The CDR3: CASSFLGGTPEAFF. DNA of the CDR3: TGTGCCAGCTCGTTTCTGGGCGGGACACCTGAAGCTTTCTTT.